A single T cell receptor (beta chain) is shown here with its context. No antigen is known for it. The length of the CDR3 is 13 residues. The V end was cut by 3 bases, the J end by 4 bases, with 10 bases between. The germline V gene encodes CDR1 MNHEY and CDR2 SVGAGI. This specimen belongs to a study of graft-versus-host responses after intestinal transplantation. Looking at the study overall: Induction with anti-thymocyte globulin, then tacrolimus and steroids for roughly 3 years, was given to all recipients. Findings and caveats of the study: Across patients carrying graft-donor T cell macrochimerism, allografts held high graft-versus-host to host-versus-graft clonal ratios. Peak circulating GvH clone levels were associated with early post-transplant HvG declines.

Profiling relied on immunoSEQ multiplex PCR, and the TCRdb table lists in-frame clones only, not all of them. The sample contains tens of thousands of clones, approximately 89% of which appear only once. The source material was PBMCs, sampled roughly 64 days after intestinal transplantation. J is TRBJ2-7 and V is TRBV6-5; D is unclear. The receptor was isolated from a human patient who received an intestinal transplant, so some T cells may come from the graft donor. The CDR3 reads CASSYPGWYEQYF. For the CDR3, the DNA is TGTGCCAGCAGTTATCCCGGATGGTACGAGCAGTACTTC.